This is a list of T cell receptor beta chains from one sample in a study of prognosis after radiotherapy for stage I lung cancer. TCRdb re-derived calls from the multiplex PCR reads in MiXCR, one entry per CDR3 protein. Of about 26,000 distinct CDR3 sequences detected, about 41% appear once; the ten largest clones hold about 32%. Sequenced material: PBMCs, taken before or after stereotactic body radiation therapy (not recorded which). Receptor source: a donor at least 50 years old with non-small cell lung cancer. The CDR3 runs from the conserved cysteine through the conserved F or W. Each record gives: V gene, J gene, D gene, clone size, CDR3 protein, CDR3 DNA. The D gene is left open where the match is weak. Not every row has a clone size; where given, it reads once, few, many or a size class.

>TRBV6-5|TRBJ2-7|.|many
CASSYGQNIYEQYF
TGTGCCAGCAGTTACGGGCAGAATATATACGAGCAGTACTTC
>TRBV20-1|TRBJ2-1|TRBD2|many
CSARVVRGAGGTYNEQFF
TGCAGTGCTAGAGTTGTCCGCGGGGCGGGAGGGACCTACAATGAGCAGTTCTTC
>TRBV19|TRBJ2-7|TRBD2|many
CASSDFGTSGGSYEQYF
TGTGCCAGTAGTGACTTCGGGACTAGCGGGGGGTCCTACGAGCAGTACTTC
>TRBV6-1|TRBJ1-6|.|.
CASSDSQARNSPLHF
TGTGCCAGCAGTGATTCGCAGGCAAGAAATTCACCCCTCCACTTT
>TRBV12-3/TRBV12-4|TRBJ1-4|.|many
CASTLSTNEKLFF
TGTGCCAGCACCCTGTCAACTAATGAAAAACTGTTTTTT
>TRBV7-7|TRBJ2-1|.|.
CASSLRDLEAQFF
TGTGCCAGCAGCTTAAGGGACCTCGAGGCGCAGTTCTTC
>TRBV6-1|TRBJ1-5|.|many
CASSAQFGNQPQHF
TGTGCCAGCAGTGCGCAGTTCGGCAATCAGCCCCAGCATTTT
>TRBV30|TRBJ2-2|.|.
CAWVPPGRGAFNTGELFF
TGTGCCTGGGTCCCCCCGGGGCGCGGGGCCTTCAACACCGGGGAGCTGTTTTTT
>TRBV6-2/TRBV6-3|TRBJ2-2|.|.
CASRITGYLFF
TGTGCCAGCAGAATCACCGGGTATCTGTTTTTT
>TRBV7-9|TRBJ2-2|.|.
CASSALKGIGELFF
TGTGCCAGCAGCGCTCTCAAGGGCATCGGGGAGCTGTTTTTT
>TRBV20-1|TRBJ1-2|.|.
CSARGEVNYGYTF
TGCAGTGCTAGAGGGGAGGTAAACTATGGCTACACCTTC
>TRBV27|TRBJ2-3|TRBD2|.
CATPGTTDTHYF
TGTGCCACCCCGGGGACTACAGATACGCATTATTTT
>TRBV19|TRBJ1-2|.|.
CASSIGLGVGLIYGYTF
TGTGCCAGTAGTATTGGGTTGGGGGTGGGGCTGATCTATGGCTACACCTTC
>TRBV20-1|TRBJ2-1|TRBD2|many
CSEEAGGLTYNEQFF
TGCAGTGAGGAAGCGGGAGGCCTAACCTACAATGAGCAGTTCTTC
>TRBV5-8|TRBJ2-7|.|many
CASSLLGSYEQYF
TGTGCCAGCAGCTTGTTAGGCTCCTACGAGCAGTACTTC
>TRBV19|TRBJ1-2|.|many
CASSADRYGYTF
TGTGCCAGTAGTGCGGACAGATATGGCTACACCTTC
>TRBV28|TRBJ1-1|.|many
CASSLGRRNTEAFF
TGTGCCAGCAGTTTAGGACGGAGGAACACTGAAGCTTTCTTT
>TRBV6-1|TRBJ2-1|TRBD2|.
CASSHQIAGGYYNEQFF
TGTGCCAGCAGTCACCAAATAGCGGGAGGGTACTACAATGAGCAGTTCTTC
>TRBV7-2|TRBJ1-5|TRBD1|medium-sized
CASSRDRVQPQHF
TGTGCCAGCAGCCGGGACAGGGTACAGCCCCAGCATTTT
>TRBV28|TRBJ2-3|.|many
CASSFAPVSTDTQYF
TGTGCCAGCAGTTTCGCGCCCGTCAGCACAGATACGCAGTATTTT
>TRBV3-1|TRBJ2-1|.|many
CASSHPRTTQREQFF
TGTGCCAGCAGCCACCCGAGGACTACGCAGAGGGAGCAGTTCTTC
>TRBV20-1|TRBJ2-7|.|many
CSPKPGLGEQYF
TGCAGTCCAAAACCAGGGTTAGGCGAGCAGTACTTC